The present T cell receptor (beta chain) was sequenced within a study of CD8+ T cells in alopecia areata. The sample's treatment: oral pan-JAK inhibitor, 5-10 mg twice daily. RNA was extracted and reverse transcribed into cDNA as the sequencing template. Sequenced by immunoSEQ multiplex PCR; TCRdb stores in-frame clones only, minus some. The table shows a few hundred thousand clones, with 50% to 70% occurring only once. Germline CDR1 reads GTSNPN; CDR2 reads SVGIG (reference sequence). V was clipped by 2 bases and J by 9 bases, with 11 bases between them. The CDR3 has 12 residues. Sequencing was performed on CD4+ T cells sorted from blood, taken at week 4, from a patient treated with tofacitinib. J is TRBJ2-1 and V is TRBV30, with D possibly matching TRBD2 (7 bases). This sequence originates from a human donor with alopecia areata. The CDR3 is CAWSWGGGEQFF. The CDR3 DNA follows: TGTGCCTGGAGTTGGGGAGGGGGTGAGCAGTTCTTC.